A single sample is the source of the 20 T cell receptor beta chains below, sequenced in a study of blood T cells in healthy people across ages. A J-beta primer mix and a sample-barcoded 5' primer were used in a second PCR of about 7 to 12 cycles. TCRdb ran MiXCR on the 5' RACE reads and lists one entry per CDR3 protein. Of about 1.5 million distinct CDR3 sequences in the sample, 35% to 45% were seen once. The sample taken for sequencing was blood. These receptors originate from a young woman in good health.

The chain has TRBV20-1 and TRBJ1-1; D is ambiguous. Germline values: CDR1 DFQATT, CDR2 SNEGSKA (reference sequence). This CDR3 is built from 12 residues. V was cut by 7 bases and J by 1 base, with 10 bases left in between. DNA for the CDR3: TGCAGTGTTCCGGGAGGGAACACTGAAGCTTTCTTT. Its translation: CSVPGGNTEAFF.

The gene calls are TRBV28 and TRBJ2-7, with D tentatively TRBD1 (5 bases). The V and J ends lost 11 bases and 7 bases respectively, with 15 bases between them. This CDR3 has 11 amino acids. Germline loops: CDR1 MDHEN, CDR2 SYDVKM. DNA for the CDR3: TGTGCCGCTGGGGCGGAACAAGAGCAGTACTTC. Protein sequence: CAAGAEQEQYF.

This chain uses TRBV14 with TRBJ1-1; D perhaps matches TRBD1 (5 bases). V was pared by 2 bases and J by 2 bases, with 12 bases between. Germline V gene sequence: CDR1 SGHDN, CDR2 FVKESK. The CDR3 runs 15 residues. The CDR3 loop reads CASSQRRGFNTEAFF. DNA for the CDR3: TGTGCCAGCAGCCAAAGGAGGGGATTCAACACTGAAGCTTTCTTT.

This clonotype came up a few times. This chain uses TRBV20-1 with TRBJ2-3, with 8 bases that match TRBD2. Germline-derived CDR1 and CDR2 are DFQATT and SNEGSKA (reference sequence). CDR3 length: 15 amino acids. V gave up 0 bases and J gave up 4 bases; unmatched junction bases: 6. CDR3 residues: CSARDPGTRPDTQYF. For the CDR3, the DNA is TGCAGTGCTAGAGACCCCGGGACTAGGCCAGATACGCAGTATTTT.

This clonotype was seen only once. V gene TRBV5-6 combines with J gene TRBJ2-1; TRBD2 agrees at 7 bases. The germline gives CDR1 SGHDT, CDR2 YYEEEE. The junction had 9 bases not matched to a gene; V was cut back by 2 bases and J by 4 bases. This CDR3 comprises 16 residues. The CDR3 here is CASSLSGLPIYNEQFF. The CDR3 DNA reads TGTGCCAGCAGCTTATCGGGACTACCCATATACAATGAGCAGTTCTTC.

The V gene is TRBV27, the J gene TRBJ2-2; maybe TRBD2 (6 bases). V dropped 0 bases and J dropped 0 bases, with 14 bases sitting between them. This CDR3 is built from 18 residues. CDR1 and CDR2 (germline): MNHEY, SMNVEV (reference sequence). CDR3 region: CASSLSIMRGTNTGELFF. The CDR3 DNA reads as TGTGCCAGCAGTTTATCGATAATGCGGGGAACGAACACCGGGGAGCTGTTTTTT.

This clonotype was observed a handful of times. This chain joins TRBV29-1 and TRBJ1-1; weak D call: TRBD1 (5 bases). V lost 2 bases and J lost 4, with 11 bases in between. Germline CDR1 and CDR2: SQVTM and ANQGSEA. CDR3 length: 13 residues. The CDR3 DNA sequence: TGCAGCGTTGAACTCAGGAGGGGCACTGAAGCTTTCTTT. Its translation: CSVELRRGTEAFF.

V gene TRBV20-1 combines with J gene TRBJ1-2; D gene unclear. V dropped 4 bases and J dropped 8 bases, with 11 bases sitting between them. The CDR3 is 11 residues long. Germline assignment: CDR1 DFQATT and CDR2 SNEGSKA (reference sequence). As DNA, the CDR3 is TGCAGTGCTATGCTATCGTGGGGCTACACCTTC. Residues: CSAMLSWGYTF.

This clonotype was counted a few times. V gene TRBV11-2 combines with J gene TRBJ2-7, with D possibly matching TRBD2 (6 bases). CDR1 SGHAT and CDR2 FQNNGV come from the germline V gene. V dropped 5 bases and J dropped 2 bases, with 19 bases sitting between them. The CDR3 contains 16 residues. The CDR3 loop reads CASSPLTGSGPYEQYF. DNA of the CDR3: TGTGCCAGCAGCCCTCTTACGGGTAGCGGCCCCTACGAGCAGTACTTC.

CDR3 DNA: TGTGCCAGTCAGGACCAAGAGACCCAGTACTTC. This translates into CASQDQETQYF. This chain joins TRBV25-1 and TRBJ2-5; D is ambiguous. Looked up from germline, CDR1 is MGHDK and CDR2 is SYGVNS. This CDR3 contains 11 residues. Trimming removed 9 bases at V and 0 bases at J, with 5 bases between. Full variable domain (remainder filled in from reference TRBV25-1 and TRBJ2-5): EADIYQTPRYLVIGTGKKITLECSQTMGHDKMYWYQQDPGMELHLIHYSYGVNSTEKGDLSSESTVSRIRTEHFPLTLESARPSHTSQYLCASQDQETQYFGPGTRLLVL.

V usage is TRBV5-1 and J usage is TRBJ1-2; tentative D call: TRBD1 (6 bases). The germline CDR1 and CDR2 sequences are SGHRS and YFSETQ. The germline V and J ends were trimmed by 0 bases and 1 base, with 16 bases remaining between them. The CDR3 extends over 17 amino acids. CDR3 loop: CASSLDGGGGVNYGYTF. CDR3 in DNA: TGCGCCAGCAGCTTGGACGGCGGAGGGGGTGTTAACTATGGCTACACCTTC.

V usage is TRBV12-5 and J usage is TRBJ1-2, with 8 bases that match TRBD1. Germline CDR1 and CDR2: LGHNT and FRNRAP. There are 15 residues in the CDR3. With V trimmed by 2 bases and J by 3 bases, 5 bases remained unmatched. The CDR3 nucleotides read TGTGCTAGTGGTTTGTCAGGGGGCGCCCACTATGGCTACACCTTC. It is translated as CASGLSGGAHYGYTF.

The chain combines TRBV4-1 with TRBJ2-3; 8 bases match TRBD2. V trimming: 6 bases; J trimming: 2 bases; junction bases outside the gene matches: 7. The germline V gene encodes CDR1 MGHRA and CDR2 YSYEKL. There are 15 residues in the CDR3. The CDR3 DNA follows: TGCGCCAGCAGAATGGCGGGGGGCCACACAGATACGCAGTATTTT. Translation gives CASRMAGGHTDTQYF.

The chain joins TRBV24-1 to TRBJ2-7; D not certain. Germline V gene sequence: CDR1 KGHDR, CDR2 SFDVKD. This CDR3 is built from 10 residues. V was clipped by 9 bases and J by 1 base, with 3 bases between them. The CDR3 spells CATPSYEQYF. The CDR3 region has the DNA TGTGCCACCCCGTCCTACGAGCAGTACTTC.

This chain joins TRBV5-6 and TRBJ2-7; perhaps TRBD2 as D (6 bases). Germline V CDR1 and CDR2: SGHDT, YYEEEE. The CDR3 totals 13 residues. Trimming pared 4 bases from V and 3 bases from J, leaving 11 bases between. The CDR3 DNA reads as TGTGCCAGCAGCCCTAGCGCCAACTACGAGCAGTACTTC. This translates into CASSPSANYEQYF.

This clonotype was counted between two and nine times. The chain employs TRBV5-1 and TRBJ2-1, with 8 bases that match TRBD2. The germline gives CDR1 SGHRS, CDR2 YFSETQ. The CDR3 covers 17 residues. V lost 4 bases and J lost 4; bases outside the gene matches: 13. The CDR3 sequence is CASSTDGGRGAYNEQFF. The CDR3 nucleotides are TGCGCCAGCAGCACCGATGGGGGGCGGGGGGCGTACAATGAGCAGTTCTTC.

The chain carries TRBV6-2 or TRBV6-3 and TRBJ1-5, with D maybe TRBD1 (5 bases). Germline lookup yields CDR1 MNHEY and CDR2 SVGEGT. Between the trimmed V and J ends, which lost 4 bases and 3 bases, there was a span of 13 bases. The CDR3 has 15 amino acids. DNA for the CDR3: TGTGCCAGCAGTTCCGCGGGACTGACCAATCAGCCCCAGCATTTT. This encodes CASSSAGLTNQPQHF.

The chain employs TRBV12-5 and TRBJ1-4; D ambiguous. From germline, CDR1 is LGHNT and CDR2 FRNRAP. Between the trimmed V and J ends, which lost 2 bases and 6 bases, there was a span of 16 bases. The CDR3 is 16 amino acids. The CDR3 bases are TGTGCTAGTGGTTTGCCTGACACCTTGGAGGATGAAAAACTGTTTTTT. Translating gives CASGLPDTLEDEKLFF.

The chain links TRBV4-3 to TRBJ1-2; TRBD1 is a possible D gene (5 bases). This CDR3 comprises 14 residues. Germline V CDR1 and CDR2: LGHNA, YSLEER. The V end lost 0 bases, the J end lost 8 bases, and 13 bases lay between the germline ends. In DNA, the CDR3 is TGCGCCAGCAGCCAAGATCGCAGGGCTCTCGGCTACACCTTC. This sequence encodes CASSQDRRALGYTF.

This clonotype was detected only a few times. The V gene is TRBV7-2, the J gene TRBJ2-4; TRBD2 might be the D (6 bases). The DNA end is a closer match to TRBJ2-7, so the J assignment may be wrong. The length of the CDR3 is 13 residues. Germline V gene data show CDR1 as SGHTA and CDR2 as FQGNSA. The CDR3 protein is CASSWDSVGEQYF. The CDR3 DNA reads as TGTGCCAGCAGTTGGGACTCCGTCGGCGAGCAGTACTTC.